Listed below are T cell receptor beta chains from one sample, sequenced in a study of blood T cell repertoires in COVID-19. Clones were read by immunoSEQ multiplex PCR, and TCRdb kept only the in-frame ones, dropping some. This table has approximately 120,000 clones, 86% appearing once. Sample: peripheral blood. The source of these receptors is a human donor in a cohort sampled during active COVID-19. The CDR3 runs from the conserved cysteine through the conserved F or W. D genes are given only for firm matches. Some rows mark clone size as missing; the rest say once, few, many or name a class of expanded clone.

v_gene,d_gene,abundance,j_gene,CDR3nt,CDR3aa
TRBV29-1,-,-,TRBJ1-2,TGCAGCGTTGACACCTGGTGGGTCAGGCAACCTAACTATGGCTACACCTTC,CSVDTWWVRQPNYGYTF
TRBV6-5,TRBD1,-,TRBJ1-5,TGTGCCAGCAGAGGACAGGGGGCAACGTCGGAGCATTTT,CASRGQGATSEHF
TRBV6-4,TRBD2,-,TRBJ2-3,TGTGCCAGCAGTGTGGGGGGGGTCACGGATACGCAGTATTTT,CASSVGGVTDTQYF
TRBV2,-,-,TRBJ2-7,TGTGCCAGCAGTGAAGCTGGGCAGGGCTACGAGCAGTACTTC,CASSEAGQGYEQYF
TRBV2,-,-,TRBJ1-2,TGTGCCAGCAGTGACTCTGGCTACACCTTC,CASSDSGYTF
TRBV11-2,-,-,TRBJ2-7,TGTGCCAGCAGCTTCGCAGCGGCCTACGAGCAGTACTTC,CASSFAAAYEQYF
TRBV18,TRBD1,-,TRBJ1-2,TGTGCCAGCTCACCAGCGACAGGGGATGACTATGGCTACACCTTC,CASSPATGDDYGYTF
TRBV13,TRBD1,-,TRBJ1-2,TGTGCCAGCAGCCGCGAGACAGGGAACTATGGCTACACCTTC,CASSRETGNYGYTF
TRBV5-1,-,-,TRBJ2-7,TGCGCCAGCAGCTTGGCCGAAAGCGGAGGGGCCGAGCAGTACTTC,CASSLAESGGAEQYF
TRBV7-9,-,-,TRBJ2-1,TGTGCCAGCAACCTCTACGACCTAGCGATGAATGAGCAGTTCTTC,CASNLYDLAMNEQFF
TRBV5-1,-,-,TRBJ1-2,TGCGCCAGCAGCCCTTTCGGGACACCAGGGCTCAATGGCTACACCTTC,CASSPFGTPGLNGYTF
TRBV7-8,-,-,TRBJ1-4,TGTGCCAGCAGCTCAAACAGGAACAGTGAAAAACTGTTTTTT,CASSSNRNSEKLFF
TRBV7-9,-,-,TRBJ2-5,TGTGCCAGCAGCTTAAGCACCCAAGAGACCCAGTACTTC,CASSLSTQETQYF
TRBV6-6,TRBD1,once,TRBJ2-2,TGTGCCAGCAGTTTGACAGGGCTGGGCGCCGGGGAGCTGTTTTTT,CASSLTGLGAGELFF
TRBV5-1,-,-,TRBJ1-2,TGCGCCAGCAGCCTGGGTAGGGGAAACTATGGCTACACCTTC,CASSLGRGNYGYTF
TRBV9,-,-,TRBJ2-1,TGTGCCAGCAGCGCCCAAGTTAGCGTCAATGAGCAGTTCTTC,CASSAQVSVNEQFF
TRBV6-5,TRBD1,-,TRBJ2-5,TGTGCCAGCCGGGACAGGGGGCTCGGAGAGACCCAGTACTTC,CASRDRGLGETQYF
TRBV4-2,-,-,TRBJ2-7,TGTGCCAGCAGCCCTGGAGGACGGAACTACGAGCAGTACTTC,CASSPGGRNYEQYF
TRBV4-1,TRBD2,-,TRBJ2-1,TGCGCCAGCAGCCAAGATCCCCGACTAGCGACAAAGGATGAGCAGTTCTTC,CASSQDPRLATKDEQFF
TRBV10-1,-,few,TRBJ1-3,TGCGCCAGCAGCAGGGAAGCCATATATTTT,CASSREAIYF
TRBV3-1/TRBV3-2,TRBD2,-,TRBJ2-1,TGTGCCAGCAGCCAAGTAGCGAGTTCGGTCCGGGGGGGGTCCTACAATGAGCAGTTCTTC,CASSQVASSVRGGSYNEQFF
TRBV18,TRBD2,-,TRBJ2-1,TGTGCCAGCTCACTTCTCGGGACTAGCGGCAATGAGCAGTTCTTC,CASSLLGTSGNEQFF
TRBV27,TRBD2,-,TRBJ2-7,TGTGCCAGCAGTTTACTAGCGGGAGAAATCCCCTACGAGCAGTACTTC,CASSLLAGEIPYEQYF
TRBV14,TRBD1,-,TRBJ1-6,TGTGCCAGCAGCTCTAACAGGGGGTATTCACCCCTCCACTTT,CASSSNRGYSPLHF
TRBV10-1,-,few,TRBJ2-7,TGCGCCAGCACGAGCCACAGCGGAGCGGTCTCCTACGAGCAGTACTTC,CASTSHSGAVSYEQYF
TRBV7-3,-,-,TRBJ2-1,TGTGCCAGCAGCTCTAGCGTCACGGGTTCCGATGAGCAGTTCTTC,CASSSSVTGSDEQFF
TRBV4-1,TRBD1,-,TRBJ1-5,TGCGCCAGCAGCGGACAGGGCAATCAGCCCCAGCATTTT,CASSGQGNQPQHF
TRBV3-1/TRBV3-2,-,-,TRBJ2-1,TGTGCCAGCAGCCAAGATGGAGCAGGGGCCATAGCCTACAATGAGCAGTTCTTC,CASSQDGAGAIAYNEQFF
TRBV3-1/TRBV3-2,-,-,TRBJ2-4,TGTGCCAGCAGCCAAGATTGGCAGAACATTCAGTACTTC,CASSQDWQNIQYF
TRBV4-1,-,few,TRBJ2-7,TGCGCCAGCAGCCAAGACACTATCAGGGCGTCAGAGGTCGAGCAGTACTTC,CASSQDTIRASEVEQYF
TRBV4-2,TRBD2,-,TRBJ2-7,TGTGCCAGCAGCCAAGTTGGGGCTAGCGGCCTCTCCTACGAGCAGTACTTC,CASSQVGASGLSYEQYF
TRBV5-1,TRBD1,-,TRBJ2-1,TGCGCCAGCAGCTTACAGGGGGTAACCAATGAGCAGTTCTTC,CASSLQGVTNEQFF
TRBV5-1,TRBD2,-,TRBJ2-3,TGCGCCAGCAGCTTTTTGCGGGAGGTCCCAGATACGCAGTATTTT,CASSFLREVPDTQYF
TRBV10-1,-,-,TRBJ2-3,TGCGCCAGCAGTGAACCGGGTATGGGAGATACGCAGTATTTT,CASSEPGMGDTQYF
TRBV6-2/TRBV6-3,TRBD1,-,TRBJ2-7,TGTGCCAGCAGTTACCCGGGACAGACCGAGCAGTACTTC,CASSYPGQTEQYF
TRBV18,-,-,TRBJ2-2,TGTGCCAGCTCACCACAGGACAGCCACTCGAACACCGGGGAGCTGTTTTTT,CASSPQDSHSNTGELFF
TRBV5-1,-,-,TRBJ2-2,TGCGCCAGCAGCTTGAAATCGGGTCTACGGGACACCGGGGAGCTGTTTTTT,CASSLKSGLRDTGELFF
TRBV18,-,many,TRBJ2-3,TGTGCCAGCTCTCTCGTGGCGGGGACTAGCACAGATACGCAGTATTTT,CASSLVAGTSTDTQYF
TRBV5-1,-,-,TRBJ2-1,TGCGCCAGCAGCTTCGACAATGAGCAGTTCTTC,CASSFDNEQFF
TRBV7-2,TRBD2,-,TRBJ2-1,TGTGCCAGCAGCTCTGGACTAGCCGGATTCGATGAGCAGTTCTTC,CASSSGLAGFDEQFF
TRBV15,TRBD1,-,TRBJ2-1,TGTGCCACCGGTCGGGACAGGGAGTTATATGAGCAGTTCTTC,CATGRDRELYEQFF
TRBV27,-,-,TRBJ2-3,TGTGCCAGGTCGAGGGGGGGGGTCGAGAGCACAGATACGCAGTATTTT,CARSRGGVESTDTQYF
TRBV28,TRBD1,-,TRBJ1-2,TGTGCCAGCAGTACACCGGGACAGCCCTATGGCTACACCTTC,CASSTPGQPYGYTF
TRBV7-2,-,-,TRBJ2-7,TGTGCCAGCAGCCAGGGGGGTAGCTCCTACGAGCAGTACTTC,CASSQGGSSYEQYF
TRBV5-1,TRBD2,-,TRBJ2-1,TGCGCCAGCAGCCAGGGGACTAGCGGGTACAATGAGCAGTTCTTC,CASSQGTSGYNEQFF